This TCR beta chain is drawn from a study of blood T cell repertoires in COVID-19 (dated by TCRdb to the early 2020s). In terms of the full investigation: Samples from collaborators originated in the United States, Italy and Spain and spanned both the acute and convalescent phases of COVID-19. The material from the prospective study consisted of cDNA or gDNA derived from T cells, B-cell-depleted T cells, or PBMCs. Subjects who had been exposed to COVID-19, were actively infected with it, or had recovered from it provided the deeply sampled blood TCRbeta repertoires that made up the dataset. A freely available public database, intended as a resource for researchers studying the immune response to SARS-CoV-2, is where the repertoires were released. The samples were drawn from two sources: the first 160 participants of the ongoing ImmuneRACE study, and 1,000 to 1,500 subjects contributed by 6 global collaborators. Sample metadata almost always included a de-identified subject ID, COVID-19 status, age in years and sex. Where available, HLA class I and class II types were obtained from metadata supplied by the sample provider rather than from assay-based typing. What the study reported, not specific to this receptor: How much clinical and demographic metadata was included differed by source and by participant, and the metadata was provided uncurated.

Of note for this clone: What this receptor recognizes is not known. Base qualities are not at hand, and no much larger clone is one base apart.

V lost 3 bases and J lost 6 bases, and the count of bases not matched to a germline gene is 9. From the cysteine through the phenylalanine, the CDR3 covers 18 amino acids. Just the 54-base CDR3 DNA is kept, in frame starting at base 1. The germline V gene encodes CDR1 KGHSH and CDR2 LQKENI. The immunoSEQ Assay, a bias-controlled multiplex PCR, was used to amplify TCRbeta CDR3 regions from genomic DNA. Per the authors' processing: The number of nucleated cells in each sample was estimated from the amplification of reference gene primers within the assay. Sequence reads were collapsed and filtered to measure the absolute abundance of every unique TCRbeta CDR3 rearrangement. For each sample, productive Simpson clonality was calculated as the square root of Simpson's diversity index across productive rearrangements. TCRdb took this table from immuneACCESS and kept in-frame rearrangements with V and J called. Such tables lack part of the clones; where checked against another copy, unresolved V genes explain under half of the gap, and the rest is unexplained. V, J and clone size are those of that table, while D and trimming were read from the DNA. This sample is represented by about 380,000 clones; about 90% of them were singletons. Of the sample, 2.5% to 3% is held by the ten largest clones.

Participants in the prospective study were enrolled through a virtual design, were aged roughly 18 to 100 years, and lived in fewer than 30 United States geographic areas. In the prospective study, cohorts were assigned on the basis of participant-reported clinical history obtained from a screening survey and a study questionnaire. For ImmuneRACE Cohort 3, a participant was defined as recovered based on two consecutive negative NP/OP PCR tests, clearance by a healthcare professional, or resolution of symptoms. In the prospective study, mobile phlebotomists collected whole blood, serum and a nasopharyngeal or oropharyngeal swab from each participant. Additional blood draws and questionnaires over a 2-month period could optionally be provided by prospective study participants. Before DNA extraction, prospective study blood samples were shipped either frozen or at room temperature.

Material for sequencing was PBMCs or T cells enriched from blood (not recorded which). This sequence was found in a woman aged 30 to 39 who had recovered from COVID-19. Here the chain combines TRBV18 and TRBJ2-2; TRBD2 matches 14 bases in the middle. The CDR3 sequence is CASSPPGLAGGFAGELFF. The DNA sequence is TGTGCCAGCTCACCTCCCGGACTAGCGGGAGGCTTCGCCGGGGAGCTGTTTTTT. Beyond the CDR3, the reference TRBV18 and TRBJ2-2 genes provide the residues; the full variable domain reads: NAGVMQNPRHLVRRRGQEARLRCSPMKGHSHVYWYRQLPEEGLKFMVYLQKENIIDESGMPKERFSAEFPKEGPSILRIQQVVRGDSAAYFCASSPPGLAGGFAGELFFGEGSRLTVL.